The clone carrying this T cell receptor (beta chain) was seen more than once but under ten times. Its antigen is currently unknown. The V end lost 5 bases, the J end lost 7 bases, and 12 bases lay between the germline ends. Germline CDR1 SGHTA, CDR2 FQGNSA. CDR3 length equals 14 residues. The sample comes from a study of cytomegalovirus exposure and HLA in healthy donors. Regarding the study as a whole: Segments of the TCR beta V type were, in most cases, productive about 87% or about 30% of the time in an earlier analysis. Per a later analysis, HLA-associated TCR beta chains showed more clonal expansion than other, equally common TCR beta chains.

PCR amplification relied on 60 Vbeta primers (plus 13 Jbeta primers). Using immunoSEQ multiplex PCR, the repertoire was profiled, and TCRdb retains in-frame clones only, with some absent. The sample gives 150,000 to 200,000 clones, 60% to 80% of which show up once; about 2.4% is in the top ten. This receptor was identified in a woman in her 40s in good health and CMV-seropositive. The chain is built from TRBV7-2 and TRBJ1-6; no clear D gene. Sequencing was done on a sample of PBMCs. The CDR3 loop is CASSPRERNSPLHF. The CDR3 DNA sequence: TGTGCCAGCAGCCCCCGGGAAAGGAATTCACCCCTCCACTTT. Together with reference TRBV7-2 and TRBJ1-6, the CDR3 gives the full variable domain: GAGVSQSPSNKVTEKGKDVELRCDPISGHTALYWYRQSLGQGLEFLIYFQGNSAPDKSGLPSDRFSAERTGGSVSTLTIQRTQQEDSAVYLCASSPRERNSPLHFGNGTRLTVT.